Included here is one TCR beta chain sequence, with context. Germline CDR1 reads SGHTA; CDR2 reads FQGNSA. Between the trimmed V and J ends, which lost 3 bases and 2 bases, there was a span of 9 bases. The CDR3 loop spans 14 amino acids. Under the authors' procedure: Estimates of nucleated cell counts were drawn from the amplification of reference gene primers. Data came from immunoSEQ multiplex PCR; TCRdb stores just in-frame clones and leaves some out. The D gene and trimming were derived from the DNA, and the V and J assignments and clone size from that table. The sample includes 350,000 to 450,000 clones, around 90% of them seen just once. The sample comes from a study of blood T cell repertoires in COVID-19. Study-level background: The United States, Italy and Spain supplied acute and convalescent COVID-19 samples. The analysed material was cDNA or gDNA that came from T cells, B-cell-depleted T cells, or PBMCs.

This receptor was taken from a human donor in a cohort sampled during active COVID-19. The chain has TRBV7-2 and TRBJ2-3, with no clear D. The specimen sequenced was peripheral blood. This CDR3 is CASSFPPLTDTQYF. The CDR3 coding sequence is TGTGCCAGCAGCTTTCCGCCACTCACAGATACGCAGTATTTT.